These T cell receptor beta chains were read from a single sample in a study of T cell responses to AZD1222 COVID-19 vaccine. TCRdb's table, derived via immunoSEQ multiplex PCR, lists solely in-frame clones and lacks some. This sample yields approximately 150,000 clones, of which about 89% are seen a single time; approximately 5.1% belongs to the top ten. Sequencing was performed on peripheral blood, taken on day 0 of AZD1222 vaccination. The receptors originated from an adult in good health. The CDR3 runs from the conserved cysteine through the conserved F or W. A D gene is named only where the DNA matches it firmly. Clone size is not always given. Where it is, it says once, few, many or a class for expanded clones.

abundance,v_gene,d_gene,j_gene,CDR3nt,CDR3aa
few,TRBV7-9,-,TRBJ1-1,TGTGCCAGCAGCTTAGGAAGTATCCCTGAAGCTTTCTTT,CASSLGSIPEAFF
-,TRBV9,TRBD1,TRBJ1-1,TGTGCCAGCAGCGCTAGAGGGGACAGGGGATTTAACACTGAAGCTTTCTTT,CASSARGDRGFNTEAFF
-,TRBV5-1,-,TRBJ2-7,TGCGCCAGCAGCTTGGCGACAGACTATCTTCCGGAAACCTTC,CASSLATDYLPETF
-,TRBV7-9,-,TRBJ2-7,TGTGCCAGCTCCACGTTGGGCGAGCAGTACTTC,CASSTLGEQYF
-,TRBV10-3,TRBD1,TRBJ1-5,TGTGCCATCAGTGCGGGACAGGGTGCCCAGCCCCAGCATTTT,CAISAGQGAQPQHF
-,TRBV19,-,TRBJ1-2,TGTGCCAGTAGTATATCCGGGCATGGCTACACCTTC,CASSISGHGYTF
-,TRBV6-2/TRBV6-3,TRBD1,TRBJ2-7,TGTGCCAGCAGTGGAACCGGGACAGGGGGCTACGAGCAGTACTTC,CASSGTGTGGYEQYF
once,TRBV7-3,TRBD2,TRBJ2-3,TGTGCCAGCAGCTTAAGTAGGACTAGCGCGGATACGCAGTATTTT,CASSLSRTSADTQYF
-,TRBV28,TRBD2,TRBJ2-1,TGTGCCAGCAGTCAAAGCGGGAGGGAGAATGAGCAGTTCTTC,CASSQSGRENEQFF
-,TRBV5-6,-,TRBJ2-3,TGTGCCAGCAGCTTGGTTGGGGGTGGTGGGCCAGATACGCAGTATTTT,CASSLVGGGGPDTQYF
-,TRBV6-5,-,TRBJ1-5,TGTGCCAGCGGGGCGTCGGCCCATCAGCCCCAGCATTTT,CASGASAHQPQHF